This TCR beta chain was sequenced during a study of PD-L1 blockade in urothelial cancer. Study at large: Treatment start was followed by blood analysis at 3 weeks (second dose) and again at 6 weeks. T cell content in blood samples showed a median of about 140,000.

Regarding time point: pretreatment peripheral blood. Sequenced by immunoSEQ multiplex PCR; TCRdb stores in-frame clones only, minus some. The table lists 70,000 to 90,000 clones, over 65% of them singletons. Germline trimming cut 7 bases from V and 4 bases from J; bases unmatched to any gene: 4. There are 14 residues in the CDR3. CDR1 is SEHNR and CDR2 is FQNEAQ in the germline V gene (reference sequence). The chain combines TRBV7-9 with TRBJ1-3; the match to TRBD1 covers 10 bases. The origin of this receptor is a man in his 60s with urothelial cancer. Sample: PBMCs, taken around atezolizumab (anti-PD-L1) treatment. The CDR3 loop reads CASTRQGAGNTIYF. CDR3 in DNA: TGTGCCAGCACCAGACAGGGGGCAGGAAACACCATATATTTT.